Listed here is a single TCR beta chain. This receptor's antigen is unknown. Base quality data are lacking; no much larger clone is found one base away. The cohort consisted of hundreds of healthy bone marrow donors. At the time of sampling, all cohort members were nominally healthy, though unrecorded immune exposures were likely present. The donor was CMV seropositive and belonged to the group of around 300 seropositive cohort members. Every donor gave a peripheral blood sample, and the peripheral blood mononuclear cells from that sample were used for TCR beta sequencing. The Qiagen DNeasy Blood Extraction Kit was used to extract genomic DNA from the blood cell samples. The sample comes from a study of cytomegalovirus exposure and HLA in healthy donors (dated by TCRdb to 2016 to 2017). Regarding the research as a whole: According to an earlier analysis of around 600 of the donors, about 190 million T cells yielded 117 million unique TCR beta sequences and approximately 300 Gb of sequence data. A separate validation cohort of over 95 different subjects was used in addition to the approximately 700-subject first cohort. Four or five DR-DQ haplotypes were treated as single units for association and clustering because of strong linkage in the cohort. On average, roughly 240,000 unique TCR beta nucleotide sequences were sequenced per donor among 350 to 400 genotyped donors of the cohort, with 15% to 20% of those sequences being non-productive. Donor age, sex, ethnicity and CMV serostatus were compiled together with the repertoire data. Rather than drawing on any new phenotypic data, the later analysis identified candidate immune exposures from TCR beta sequences and the way those sequences occurred across donors. The study used immunosequencing to profile the T cell repertoires of 666 subjects and linked those repertoires to cytomegalovirus serostatus. To decide whether each TCR beta V gene segment behaved as functional or pseudogenic, an earlier analysis of 587 of the donors relied on high-throughput TCR beta sequencing. In a later analysis, previously published TCR beta repertoires from several hundred donors were re-analyzed and high-resolution HLA genotyping was added so that TCR occurrence patterns could be studied. Genome-wide SNP genotypes for about 60% of the 666 donors were used in a later genetic analysis, which treated that subset as a discovery cohort. The number of typed donors differed by locus: roughly 620-640 for A, B, C, DRB1 and DQB1; about 520 for DQA1; 606 for DPA1; and roughly 470 for DPB1. Approximately 300 gigabases of sequencing data and around 85 million unique TCR sequences made up an early release that covered 640 HLA-typed donors. All discovery cohort repertoires had been generated using a single sequencing platform. The genetic ancestry cluster associated with self-reported Caucasian donors included around four fifths of the 300 to 400 genotyped donors. HLA typing included class I and class II loci at four-digit resolution. The study aimed to test whether cataloging public T cell receptors could reveal signatures of past pathogen exposure. To predict cytomegalovirus infection status, the study brought together high-throughput TCR immunosequencing, statistical association of individual TCRs with disease status, and machine learning.

What the research found in general, with its limitations: Compared with equally common non-associated chains, HLA-associated TCR beta chains in a later analysis were more clonally expanded and had lower generation probabilities. Most TCR sequences were observed very rarely across donors, whereas some public TCRs were present in many individuals. Cytomegalovirus status was reported to be diagnosed by the classifier with high specificity and sensitivity in both the original and validation cohorts. According to a later genetic analysis, donors in an Asian-associated ancestry cluster had fewer N-insertions in productive TCRs than the approximately 710-donor mean. Because some donors lacked HLA typing at each locus, the association tests relied only on the typed subset. In an earlier analysis of approximately 590 of the donors, most TCR beta V segments appeared in productive rearrangements about 90% or about 30% of the time, broadly matching IMGT annotations. A further reported finding was that TCR beta sequences accurately predicted the HLA-A and HLA-B alleles for most subjects in the first cohort. Roughly uniform sequencing depth across donors was assumed in presence/absence analyses, although this assumption may not hold. A later analysis reported that several top co-occurrence clusters appeared linked to parvovirus B19, influenza, CMV and Epstein-Barr virus. Correlated functional status among segregating V segments might reflect linkage disequilibrium, but an unknown experimental factor could not be ruled out. When HLA alleles, especially DR and DQ, strongly co-occurred, TCR associations were difficult to assign to individual alleles. The study gave a list of about 160 TCR beta chains associated with cytomegalovirus. Three of the identified cytomegalovirus-associated TCR beta chains were confirmed in vitro to be specific for cytomegalovirus antigens. At a false discovery rate of 0.05, a later analysis linked under 20,000 TCR beta sequences to specific HLA alleles. A cluster of highly shared sequence variants was judged likely to be a technical artifact of the sequencing pipeline. Because counts were too low, roughly 18 rarely observed V segments, including chromosome 9 orphons, were left out of the earlier analysis of approximately 580 of the donors. V-gene and J-gene trimming of TCR beta chains was associated with a missense DCLRE1C variant in a later genetic analysis, and the association was replicated in an independent cohort. In a later analysis, the rate of TCR association differed among HLA loci, with DRB1 alleles having the most associated TCRs and HLA-C alleles having the fewest. Immune exposure information for the cohort was limited to CMV serostatus. It was suggested by the authors that the approach could potentially be generalized to other disease states and immunological phenotypes. According to a later analysis, most CMV-associated TCR beta chains appeared to be HLA-restricted, and the HLA associations seemed to be driven largely by CMV exposure. The cohort was sequenced for TCR beta chains only, and without alpha or paired-chain data the features that could be detected were limited. Some IMGT-functional V segments, including TRBV6-2 and TRBV6-3, could not be distinguished by the 87-base-pair reads and were therefore excluded.

Via the germline V gene (reference sequence), CDR1 is SEHNR and CDR2 FQNEAQ. The CDR3 measures 16 amino acids from cysteine to phenylalanine. Here the CDR3 DNA is all that survives: 48 bases in frame from base 1. V sheds 0 bases and J sheds 7 bases, leaving 15 bases between their ends. Library generation was performed with the immunoSEQ multiplex PCR assay. For the multiplex PCR, a mixture combining 60 forward primers for TCR Vbeta segments and 13 reverse primers for TCR Jbeta segments was used. The CDR3 region of rearranged TCR beta genes was amplified from genomic DNA by a multiplex PCR assay. The amplified TCR beta libraries were sequenced on the Illumina HiSeq System as 87-base-pair reads. In the source study's methods: A later analysis tallied roughly 80 million unique TCR beta chains across the approximately 670 repertoires, and some 12 million of those chains were shared by two or more donors. A nearest-neighbor algorithm error-corrected the raw reads and collapsed the reads into unique sequences, merging closely related sequences to remove PCR and sequencing errors. V, D and J gene segments were assigned by aligning CDR3 sequences to IMGT reference sequences. For a sequence to be retained, a match of at least six nucleotides was required to both a V gene segment and a J gene segment. Rearrangements were called productive when the CDR3 lacked stop codons and stayed in frame with V and J; all others were non-productive. CDR3 was defined according to IMGT convention as the region running from the second conserved V-encoded cysteine to the conserved J-encoded phenylalanine. In an earlier analysis of more than 550 of the donors, sequences lacking an unambiguous match to a single V gene segment were excluded. An earlier analysis of a few hundred of the donors classified V segments as functional when productive rearrangements were above 56.7% and as segregating when the standard deviation between donors was above 5%. To diagnose cytomegalovirus status from the catalog of TCR beta chain sequences, a statistical classification framework was built. In a later analysis, TCR nucleotide sequences were compared against IMGT/GENE-DB human TR gene sequences so that V and J genes could be assigned. The TCRdist pipeline was used in a later analysis to assign CDR3 sequences and most-parsimonious VDJ recombination scenarios. In a later analysis, each TCR beta chain was defined by its CDR3 amino acid sequence together with its V-gene family, and reads lacking a unique V-gene family were excluded. To address suspected cross-contamination and a sequencing artifact, a later analysis removed 450 to 700 highly shared, low-generation-probability nucleotide sequences. A later analysis calculated a clonal expansion index for each public chain from normalized within-repertoire ranks of inferred template counts. In a later analysis, generation probabilities were computed with a VDJ recombination model fitted to out-of-frame rearrangements, and the resulting probabilities were checked against IGoR. Hypergeometric tests were used in a later analysis to score TCR-TCR, TCR-HLA and TCR-CMV co-occurrence, with a repertoire-size bias correction applied to the TCR pairs. To estimate false discovery rates, a later analysis permuted the HLA or CMV assignments 20 times. A later analysis grouped co-occurring TCRs with DBSCAN, adding TCRdist sequence similarity when clustering within HLA-allele-positive subsets. Repertoires with fewer than 30,000 or more than 120,000 public chains, plus five repertoires with anomalous nucleotide sharing, were excluded from co-occurrence clustering. What TCRdb holds here is the immuneACCESS table cut down to in-frame rearrangements. Part of the clones is not present; checked against another copy, under half of the missing clones reflect an unresolved V gene, and the others are unexplained. That table supplies the V and J calls and clone size; D and trimming were determined from the DNA. Here the sample has roughly 51,000 clones; around 81% occur a single time. The ten largest clones take up about 2.3% of the sample.

The source of this sequence is a boy between 10 and 17 years old in good health and CMV-seropositive. Sequences were obtained from PBMCs. The V and J genes are TRBV7-9 and TRBJ1-4, with TRBD1 perhaps the D gene, on 5 matching bases. Here is the DNA: TGTGCCAGCAGCTTAGCGCAGTCGGCAGGGCGTGAAAAACTGTTTTTT. It is translated as CASSLAQSAGREKLFF. The reference TRBV7-9 and TRBJ1-4 proteins fill in what lies around the CDR3, so the full variable domain reads DTGVSQNPRHKITKRGQNVTFRCDPISEHNRLYWYRQTLGQGPEFLTYFQNEAQLEKSRLLSDRFSAERPKGSFSTLEIQRTEQGDSAMYLCASSLAQSAGREKLFFGSGTQLSVL.